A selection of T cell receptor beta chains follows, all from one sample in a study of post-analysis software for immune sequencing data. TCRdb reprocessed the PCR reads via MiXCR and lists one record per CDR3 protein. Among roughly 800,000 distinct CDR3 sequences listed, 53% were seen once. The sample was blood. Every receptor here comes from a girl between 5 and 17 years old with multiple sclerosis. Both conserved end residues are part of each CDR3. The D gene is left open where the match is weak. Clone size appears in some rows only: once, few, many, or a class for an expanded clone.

CASTLGRGSYEQYF	TGTGCCAGCACCCTCGGGAGGGGCTCCTACGAGCAGTACTTC	TRBD2	TRBJ2-7	14	-	TRBV12-3/TRBV12-4
CASSQGSAGSSYEQYF	TGTGCCAGCAGCCAGGGCTCCGCAGGGAGCTCCTACGAGCAGTACTTC	-	TRBJ2-7	16	-	TRBV7-9
CSVEDLDGYEQYF	TGCAGCGTTGAAGATCTCGACGGCTACGAGCAGTACTTC	-	TRBJ2-7	13	few	TRBV29-1
CASSYSAEAEAFF	TGTGCCAGCAGTTACTCGGCGGAGGCTGAAGCTTTCTTT	-	TRBJ1-1	13	-	TRBV6-6
CASSSPLAGGQETQYF	TGTGCCAGCAGTTCCCCTTTAGCGGGAGGGCAAGAGACCCAGTACTTC	TRBD2	TRBJ2-5	16	-	TRBV12-3/TRBV12-4
CASSQDGDGYTF	TGTGCCAGCAGCCAAGATGGGGATGGCTACACCTTC	-	TRBJ1-2	12	-	TRBV14
CASSRDRGVTYEQYF	TGTGCCAGCAGCCGGGACAGGGGTGTTACCTACGAGCAGTACTTC	TRBD1	TRBJ2-7	15	-	TRBV12-3/TRBV12-4
CASGLMDNGQFF	TGTGCCAGCGGCCTCATGGACAATGGGCAGTTCTTC	-	TRBJ2-1	12	few	TRBV7-9
CATSRDHQPQHF	TGTGCCACCAGCAGAGATCATCAGCCCCAGCATTTT	-	TRBJ1-5	12	-	TRBV15
CASSLGTALLYGYTF	TGTGCCAGCAGTTTAGGGACAGCCCTTCTCTATGGCTACACCTTC	-	TRBJ1-2	15	-	TRBV12-3/TRBV12-4
CASSQESPVTGQFF	TGCGCCAGCAGCCAAGAGTCTCCCGTGACTGGGCAGTTCTTC	-	TRBJ2-1	14	few	TRBV4-1
CASRSGTAGSLNEQFF	TGTGCCAGCAGGTCCGGGACAGCGGGGTCCCTCAATGAGCAGTTCTTC	-	TRBJ2-1	16	-	TRBV14
CASSLEQKETQYF	TGTGCCAGCAGCTTAGAACAGAAAGAGACCCAGTACTTC	-	TRBJ2-5	13	-	TRBV7-9
CAIAGSGYGYTF	TGTGCCATCGCTGGAAGCGGCTATGGCTACACCTTC	-	TRBJ1-2	12	-	TRBV10-3
CASSLTWGDNEQFF	TGCGCCAGCAGCTTGACCTGGGGGGACAATGAGCAGTTCTTC	-	TRBJ2-1	14	-	TRBV5-1
CASSFPAGVNEQFF	TGTGCCAGCAGCTTTCCAGCGGGAGTCAATGAGCAGTTCTTC	TRBD2	TRBJ2-1	14	-	TRBV7-2
CASSLQQGALEKLFF	TGTGCCAGCAGCTTACAACAGGGGGCACTCGAAAAACTGTTTTTT	TRBD1	TRBJ1-4	15	-	TRBV7-2
CASSAFSGSETQYF	TGTGCCAGCAGTGCGTTTAGCGGGAGTGAGACCCAGTACTTC	TRBD2	TRBJ2-5	14	few	TRBV28
CASSQARDSYEQYF	TGCGCCAGCAGCCAAGCTCGGGACAGCTACGAGCAGTACTTC	TRBD1	TRBJ2-7	14	few	TRBV4-1
CSAAGDRRRETQYF	TGCAGCGCTGCGGGGGATCGACGTCGGGAGACCCAGTACTTC	TRBD2	TRBJ2-5	14	-	TRBV29-1
CASSEFPRPRDRGQWVSAQHF	TGTGCCAGCAGTGAGTTCCCGAGACCGAGGGACAGAGGTCAGTGGGTCTCGGCCCAGCATTTT	TRBD1	TRBJ1-5	21	once	TRBV6-4
CASSQDRLAQEQYF	TGCGCCAGCAGCCAAGATAGACTAGCTCAGGAGCAGTACTTC	TRBD2	TRBJ2-7	14	many	TRBV4-1
CASSQLPGDGYTF	TGTGCCAGCAGCCAATTACCAGGGGATGGCTACACCTTC	-	TRBJ1-2	13	-	TRBV14
CASSFIAYSTDTQYF	TGCGCCAGTAGCTTTATAGCGTATAGCACAGATACGCAGTATTTT	-	TRBJ2-3	15	few	TRBV5-1
CSVGDGRGQPQHF	TGCAGCGTGGGGGACGGACGGGGTCAGCCCCAGCATTTT	-	TRBJ1-5	13	-	TRBV29-1
CASSLGQGGTHEQYF	TGCGCCAGCAGCTTGGGGCAGGGGGGCACCCACGAGCAGTACTTC	-	TRBJ2-7	15	-	TRBV5-1
CSVVLSQETQYF	TGCAGCGTGGTCCTATCACAAGAGACCCAGTACTTC	-	TRBJ2-5	12	-	TRBV29-1
CSTKRGGNTGELFF	TGCAGCACCAAGCGGGGGGGAAACACCGGGGAGCTGTTTTTT	TRBD2	TRBJ2-2	14	-	TRBV29-1
CSARGGPNYGYTF	TGCAGTGCTAGAGGTGGACCTAACTATGGCTACACCTTC	-	TRBJ1-2	13	-	TRBV20-1
CASSSGSEQYF	TGTGCCAGCAGCTCAGGGTCCGAGCAGTACTTC	-	TRBJ2-7	11	-	TRBV7-9
CSARGGQGAPKNIQYF	TGCAGTGCTAGAGGGGGCCAGGGGGCACCCAAAAACATTCAGTACTTC	TRBD1	TRBJ2-4	16	-	TRBV20-1
CASSLAKEFYTEAFF	TGCGCCAGCAGCTTGGCGAAGGAATTCTACACTGAAGCTTTCTTT	-	TRBJ1-1	15	-	TRBV5-1
CASSLGGPAYTDTQYF	TGTGCCAGCAGCTTGGGAGGGCCGGCCTACACAGATACGCAGTATTTT	-	TRBJ2-3	16	-	TRBV5-5
CASSRDPSHNEQFF	TGTGCCAGCAGTAGGGACCCGTCTCACAATGAGCAGTTCTTC	-	TRBJ2-1	14	-	TRBV12-3/TRBV12-4
CASRPYRGHGYTF	TGTGCCAGCAGACCCTACAGGGGCCATGGCTACACCTTC	TRBD1	TRBJ1-2	13	-	TRBV12-3/TRBV12-4
CSARGGTSGSNQPQHF	TGCAGTGCTAGAGGTGGGACATCGGGTAGCAATCAGCCCCAGCATTTT	-	TRBJ1-5	16	few	TRBV20-1
CASSPGLAGNLSPYEQYF	TGTGCCAGCAGCCCCGGACTAGCGGGTAATCTGTCCCCCTACGAGCAGTACTTC	TRBD2	TRBJ2-7	18	-	TRBV3-1
CASSSTDHYGYTF	TGTGCCAGCAGTTCCACAGATCACTATGGCTACACCTTC	-	TRBJ1-2	13	-	TRBV6-6
CSGQDTTRTYNEQFF	TGCAGTGGGCAAGATACTACGAGAACCTACAATGAGCAGTTCTTC	-	TRBJ2-1	15	-	TRBV20-1
CASSPRRDRAYGYTF	TGTGCCAGCAGCCCCCGGCGGGACAGGGCCTATGGCTACACCTTC	TRBD1	TRBJ1-2	15	few	TRBV7-2
CSVERTSGNRYEQYF	TGCAGCGTTGAAAGGACTAGCGGGAATCGGTACGAGCAGTACTTC	TRBD2	TRBJ2-7	15	-	TRBV29-1
CASSERSYNEQYF	TGTGCCAGCAGCGAGAGGAGCTACAATGAGCAGTACTTC	-	TRBJ2-7	13	-	TRBV9
CVSRYEGWETEAFF	TGTGTCAGCAGATACGAGGGGTGGGAGACTGAAGCTTTCTTT	-	TRBJ1-1	14	-	TRBV28
CSARGSSGNTIYF	TGCAGTGCTAGGGGGTCCTCTGGAAACACCATATATTTT	-	TRBJ1-3	13	-	TRBV20-1
CASNPGRRTDTQYF	TGTGCCAGCAACCCGGGACGGCGCACAGATACGCAGTATTTT	-	TRBJ2-3	14	-	TRBV12-3/TRBV12-4